The 27 T cell receptor beta chains presented below share a single source sample, sequenced in a study of shared clonotypes between healthy human individuals. Method: immunoSEQ multiplex PCR; TCRdb's copy keeps in-frame clones and lacks some. The table has about 1,500,000 clones, around 97% seen once. Material: naive CD4+ T cells sorted from blood. Subset defined: CD45RA+ positively selected. These receptors were taken from a man younger than 40 in good health.

The chain links TRBV30 to TRBJ2-1, with 8 bases identical to TRBD2. This CDR3 contains 15 residues. The trim removed 2 bases at V and 5 bases at J, leaving 8 bases unmatched. Germline CDR1 reads GTSNPN; CDR2 reads SVGIG (reference sequence). DNA for the CDR3: TGTGCCTGGAGTCCCTTGAGCGGGAGTAACAATGAGCAGTTCTTC. Its protein is CAWSPLSGSNNEQFF. The full variable domain, completed using reference TRBV30 and TRBJ2-1, is SQTIHQWPATLVQPVGSPLSLECTVEGTSNPNLYWYRQAAGRGLQLLFYSVGIGQISSEVPQNLSASRPQDRQFILSSKKLLLSDSGFYLCAWSPLSGSNNEQFFGPGTRLTVL.

The CDR3 nucleotides are TGTGCCAGCAGCAAGCCGGGACTAGCGGGAGTGGAGCAGTACTTC. This codes for CASSKPGLAGVEQYF. V is TRBV5-4 and J is TRBJ2-7; TRBD2 matches at 14 bases. CDR1 is SGHNT, CDR2 YYREEE, per germline (reference sequence). The CDR3 loop spans 15 amino acids. The ends lost 4 bases at V and 7 bases at J; junction bases unmatched: 7.

The rearrangement uses TRBV28 and TRBJ2-5; D may be TRBD1 or TRBD2 (5 bases each). Trimming took off 2 bases at V and 5 bases at J, with 9 bases between the two ends. CDR3 length equals 13 residues. Per the germline V gene, CDR1 is MDHEN and CDR2 is SYDVKM. The CDR3 bases are TGTGCCAGCAGTTTAGCGTGGGGGGAGACCCAGTACTTC. It is translated as CASSLAWGETQYF.

This chain joins TRBV18 and TRBJ1-1; 9 positions match TRBD1. CDR3 length: 14 amino acids. After removal of 6 bases from V and 4 bases from J, the junction contained 6 bases not matched to a gene. Germline CDR1 is KGHSH and CDR2 is LQKENI. The CDR3 loop is CASSRDRAGTEAFF. The CDR3 DNA sequence: TGTGCCAGCTCGAGGGACAGGGCGGGCACTGAAGCTTTCTTT.

The chain has TRBV27 and TRBJ2-2; D might be TRBD2 (5 bases). V was clipped by 5 bases and J by 4 bases, with 17 bases between them. CDR3 length: 16 amino acids. From germline, CDR1 is MNHEY and CDR2 SMNVEV (reference sequence). This CDR3 is CASSPLSVHLTGELFF. CDR3 in DNA: TGTGCCAGCAGTCCGCTTAGCGTCCATCTCACCGGGGAGCTGTTTTTT.

The chain joins TRBV5-6 to TRBJ2-5; TRBD1 matches 8 bases. CDR1 is SGHDT, CDR2 YYEEEE, per germline. The V segment lost 4 bases and the J segment 5 bases; nucleotides outside the gene matches: 10. The CDR3 consists of 15 residues. In nucleotides, the CDR3 is TGTGCCAGCAGCAACCCGGGCCAGGGGGCGGAGACCCAGTACTTC. This encodes CASSNPGQGAETQYF.

The chain joins TRBV5-1 to TRBJ2-5; TRBD2 aligns across 7 bases. Losses at the gene ends were 4 bases for V and 3 bases for J; bases not matched to a gene: 12. The germline V gene encodes CDR1 SGHRS and CDR2 YFSETQ. The CDR3 length is 16 residues. This chain's CDR3 is CASSQLGLADKETQYF. The DNA of the CDR3 is TGCGCCAGCAGCCAGCTCGGGCTAGCGGATAAAGAGACCCAGTACTTC.

The chain has TRBV7-9 and TRBJ2-7; D unresolved. In germline, CDR1 is SEHNR, CDR2 FQNEAQ (reference sequence). The CDR3 is made up of 14 amino acids. V lost 2 bases and J 2 bases, leaving 10 bases between the germline ends. In nucleotides, the CDR3 is TGTGCCAGCAGCTTACTGGCACCCGCCTACGAGCAGTACTTC. Its translation is CASSLLAPAYEQYF.

The rearrangement links TRBV30 to TRBJ1-1; 9 bases are a match to TRBD1. Germline V gene data show CDR1 as GTSNPN and CDR2 as SVGIG (reference sequence). Germline trimming cut 0 bases from V and 4 bases from J; bases unmatched to any gene: 12. This CDR3 comprises 17 residues. The CDR3 sequence: CAWSVGRGTGWSTEAFF. As DNA, the CDR3 is TGTGCCTGGAGTGTAGGCAGGGGGACAGGGTGGAGCACTGAAGCTTTCTTT. Combining the CDR3 with reference TRBV30 and TRBJ1-1 gives the whole variable domain SQTIHQWPATLVQPVGSPLSLECTVEGTSNPNLYWYRQAAGRGLQLLFYSVGIGQISSEVPQNLSASRPQDRQFILSSKKLLLSDSGFYLCAWSVGRGTGWSTEAFFGQGTRLTVV.

Regarding this clone: The junction does not match germline at one end; this may be a read error. This chain links TRBV28 with TRBJ1-1; D perhaps matches TRBD1 (5 bases). CDR1 is MDHEN, CDR2 SYDVKM, per germline. CDR3 length: 12 residues. The CDR3 region is CASRGLKTEAFF. In nucleotides, the CDR3 is TGTGCCAGCAGGGGGCTGAAAACTGAAGCTTTCTTT.

In the case of this clone: This sample includes further DNA sequences coding for the same CDR3. The chain employs TRBV9 and TRBJ1-3; D unresolved. The germline V gene has CDR1 SGDLS and CDR2 YYNGEE. The CDR3 is 14 amino acids. Trimming removed 0 bases from V and 0 bases from J, with 4 bases in between. The CDR3 DNA sequence: TGTGCCAGCAGCGTAGATTCCTCTGGAAACACCATATATTTT. Protein sequence: CASSVDSSGNTIYF.

V usage is TRBV7-6 and J usage is TRBJ2-3; the D is unclear. Trimming shortened V by 2 bases and J by 0 bases, and 6 bases separated the two germline ends. The germline V gene encodes CDR1 SGHVS and CDR2 FNYEAQ. This CDR3 region has 14 residues. The CDR3 sequence is CASSLSVSTDTQYF. Written as DNA, the CDR3 is TGTGCCAGCAGCTTATCAGTTAGCACAGATACGCAGTATTTT.

The chain employs TRBV14 and TRBJ2-4, with 8 bases that match TRBD1. This CDR3 has 19 residues. The trim removed 4 bases at V and 2 bases at J, leaving 16 bases unmatched. The V gene's germline CDR1 is SGHDN and CDR2 FVKESK. CDR3 nucleotides: TGTGCCAGCAGCCCCACTATACCGACAGGGGATTATTCCAAAAACATTCAGTACTTC. Amino acid sequence: CASSPTIPTGDYSKNIQYF.

V and J are TRBV28 and TRBJ2-7; D not resolved. Germline-derived CDR1 and CDR2 are MDHEN and SYDVKM. The germline V and J ends were trimmed by 6 bases and 5 bases, with 8 bases remaining between them. The CDR3 loop spans 11 amino acids. The CDR3 loop reads CASRESDEQYF. CDR3 bases: TGTGCCAGCAGGGAATCGGACGAGCAGTACTTC.

The genes are TRBV27 and TRBJ1-2; D possibly corresponds to TRBD1 (5 bases). Germline CDR1 is MNHEY and CDR2 is SMNVEV (reference sequence). Deletions cut 3 bases from V and 3 bases from J, with 11 bases between. CDR3 length: 14 residues. Here the CDR3 DNA reads TGTGCCAGCAGTTTCAGGGCAGGCCACTATGGCTACACCTTC. It encodes CASSFRAGHYGYTF.

CDR3: CASSSRTSGSTGELFF. Written as DNA, the CDR3 is TGTGCCAGCAGCTCCAGGACTAGCGGGAGCACCGGGGAGCTGTTTTTT. The chain links TRBV5-4 to TRBJ2-2; TRBD2 aligns across 13 bases. The germline CDR1 and CDR2 sequences are SGHNT and YYREEE (reference sequence). The J segment lost 4 bases and the V segment lost 3 bases, leaving 3 bases of the junction unmatched. The CDR3 has 16 amino acids.

This chain connects TRBV19 to TRBJ2-7; maybe TRBD2 (5 bases). Germline values: CDR1 LNHDA, CDR2 SQIVND (reference sequence). The CDR3 runs 13 residues. With 8 bases removed from V and 2 bases from J, the gap between germline ends came to 13 bases. The CDR3 nucleotides read TGTGCCAGTGGTACCGGGGAACCCTACGAGCAGTACTTC. This sequence encodes CASGTGEPYEQYF. Full variable domain (rest looked up from reference TRBV19 and TRBJ2-7): DGGITQSPKYLFRKEGQNVTLSCEQNLNHDAMYWYRQDPGQGLRLIYYSQIVNDFQKGDIAEGYSVSREKKESFPLTVTSAQKNPTAFYLCASGTGEPYEQYFGPGTRLTVT.

The V call is TRBV5-1, the J call TRBJ2-1; TRBD1 matches at 8 bases. Germline V gives CDR1 SGHRS, CDR2 YFSETQ. This CDR3 has 16 residues. Germline trimming cut 0 bases from V and 0 bases from J; bases unmatched to any gene: 2. The CDR3 DNA sequence: TGCGCCAGCAGCTTGGTTACAGGGGGCTCCTACAATGAGCAGTTCTTC. This codes for CASSLVTGGSYNEQFF.

This sequence joins TRBV27 and TRBJ2-7; 13 nucleotides align to TRBD2. This CDR3 is 14 amino acids long. Germline V lookup: CDR1 MNHEY, CDR2 SMNVEV (reference sequence). Unmatched junction bases numbered 4, after V lost 8 bases and J lost 3 bases. As DNA, the CDR3 is TGTGCCAGCCGGGGACTAGCGGGACTCTACGAGCAGTACTTC. Protein product: CASRGLAGLYEQYF.

On this clone: In the same sample, other DNA sequences code for this CDR3. The V and J genes are TRBV5-1 and TRBJ2-5; 7 nucleotides line up with TRBD2. Trimming took 2 bases from V and 5 from J; bases not matched to a gene: 0. Germline V CDR1 and CDR2: SGHRS, YFSETQ. The CDR3 consists of 12 residues. The CDR3 loop reads CASSFGGETQYF. DNA for the CDR3: TGCGCCAGCAGCTTCGGGGGGGAGACCCAGTACTTC.

The chain recombines TRBV18 with TRBJ2-1, with 10 bases that match TRBD1. Germline-derived CDR1 and CDR2 are KGHSH and LQKENI. The CDR3 consists of 14 residues. Losses at the gene ends were 4 bases for V and 4 bases for J; bases not matched to a gene: 1. CDR3: CASSQDRGYNEQFF. The CDR3 DNA reads as TGTGCCAGCTCACAGGACAGGGGGTACAATGAGCAGTTCTTC.

The rearrangement joins TRBV9 to TRBJ2-1, with D possibly being TRBD2 (7 bases). CDR1 is SGDLS and CDR2 is YYNGEE in the germline V gene. V lost 4 bases, J lost 0 bases, and 11 bases lay in between. CDR3 length equals 15 residues. The CDR3, as DNA: TGTGCCAGCAGCCAAGGGGGGGCCTCCTACAATGAGCAGTTCTTC. Translated: CASSQGGASYNEQFF.

The chain recombines TRBV6-6 with TRBJ2-3, with 7 bases matching TRBD2. Germline V gene sequence: CDR1 MNHNY, CDR2 SVGAGI (reference sequence). The CDR3 contains 15 residues. The J segment lost 6 bases and the V segment lost 5 bases, leaving 11 bases of the junction unmatched. The CDR3 DNA is TGTGCCAGCAGTCCAAGCGGGACCAAGGGCGATACGCAGTATTTT. This sequence encodes CASSPSGTKGDTQYF.

The chain recombines TRBV7-6 with TRBJ1-4; 7 nucleotides align to TRBD1. Trimming removed 5 bases from V and 6 bases from J; junction bases left unmatched: 21. The germline V gene encodes CDR1 SGHVS and CDR2 FNYEAQ. This CDR3 has 19 amino acids. The CDR3 DNA follows: TGTGCCAGCAGCCTACTAGGCCGGGCACAGGGGTCCTCTTATGAAAAACTGTTTTTT. Translated, it gives CASSLLGRAQGSSYEKLFF.

To note about this clone: At one end, the junction sequence differs from germline, possibly due to a read error. The rearrangement uses TRBV6-5 and TRBJ2-7; 9 bases match TRBD2. The CDR3 is 14 residues long. Germline V lookup: CDR1 MNHEY, CDR2 SVGAGI. DNA of the CDR3: TGTGCCAGCAGTTACTCGATTCTAGCGGGGCTTAAAAGCTTC. Its translation is CASSYSILAGLKSF.

The J gene is TRBJ2-5, the V gene TRBV6-1, with 10 bases that match TRBD2. V was pared by 6 bases and J by 3 bases, with 7 bases of the junction left unmatched. The CDR3 loop spans 15 amino acids. The germline V gene encodes CDR1 MNHNS and CDR2 SASEGT. The DNA of the CDR3 is TGTGCCAGCAGAGCTACTAGCGGGAAAGAAGAGACCCAGTACTTC. Translated, it gives CASRATSGKEETQYF.

This clone appeared a single time. The V gene is TRBV29-1, the J gene TRBJ2-7, with D unclear. Germline loops: CDR1 SQVTM, CDR2 ANQGSEA. The CDR3 length is 13 residues. CDR3 amino acids: CTVSRASGAEQYF. The CDR3 DNA follows: TGCACCGTCAGTCGGGCTTCAGGTGCCGAGCAGTACTTC.